This T cell receptor beta chain was observed in a study of siplizumab effects on memory and regulatory T cells. General study findings and limits: With siplizumab, mappable alloreactive CD4+ clones averaged roughly 69% Treg-derived, versus less than 35% in controls. Tracing alloreactive clones into unstimulated subsets worked for only a minor fraction of them.

The germline CDR1 and CDR2 sequences are SNHLY and FYNNEI. CDR3 length equals 15 residues. V dropped 3 bases and J dropped 2 bases, with 14 bases sitting between them. To note about this clone: Its antigen is undetermined.

Assays covered about 10^5 TCR templates per sample. The table came from immunoSEQ multiplex PCR; TCRdb's copy has only in-frame clones and leaves some out. The sample carries approximately 94,000 clones, about 94% recorded once. This receptor was obtained from a human donor in good health. This chain joins TRBV2 and TRBJ2-7, with D perhaps matching TRBD1 (6 bases). Material for sequencing was non-Treg CD4+ T cells sorted from blood. CDR3 sequence: CASSDYSDRTYEQYF. In nucleotides, the CDR3 is TGTGCCAGCAGTGATTATTCGGACAGAACCTACGAGCAGTACTTC.